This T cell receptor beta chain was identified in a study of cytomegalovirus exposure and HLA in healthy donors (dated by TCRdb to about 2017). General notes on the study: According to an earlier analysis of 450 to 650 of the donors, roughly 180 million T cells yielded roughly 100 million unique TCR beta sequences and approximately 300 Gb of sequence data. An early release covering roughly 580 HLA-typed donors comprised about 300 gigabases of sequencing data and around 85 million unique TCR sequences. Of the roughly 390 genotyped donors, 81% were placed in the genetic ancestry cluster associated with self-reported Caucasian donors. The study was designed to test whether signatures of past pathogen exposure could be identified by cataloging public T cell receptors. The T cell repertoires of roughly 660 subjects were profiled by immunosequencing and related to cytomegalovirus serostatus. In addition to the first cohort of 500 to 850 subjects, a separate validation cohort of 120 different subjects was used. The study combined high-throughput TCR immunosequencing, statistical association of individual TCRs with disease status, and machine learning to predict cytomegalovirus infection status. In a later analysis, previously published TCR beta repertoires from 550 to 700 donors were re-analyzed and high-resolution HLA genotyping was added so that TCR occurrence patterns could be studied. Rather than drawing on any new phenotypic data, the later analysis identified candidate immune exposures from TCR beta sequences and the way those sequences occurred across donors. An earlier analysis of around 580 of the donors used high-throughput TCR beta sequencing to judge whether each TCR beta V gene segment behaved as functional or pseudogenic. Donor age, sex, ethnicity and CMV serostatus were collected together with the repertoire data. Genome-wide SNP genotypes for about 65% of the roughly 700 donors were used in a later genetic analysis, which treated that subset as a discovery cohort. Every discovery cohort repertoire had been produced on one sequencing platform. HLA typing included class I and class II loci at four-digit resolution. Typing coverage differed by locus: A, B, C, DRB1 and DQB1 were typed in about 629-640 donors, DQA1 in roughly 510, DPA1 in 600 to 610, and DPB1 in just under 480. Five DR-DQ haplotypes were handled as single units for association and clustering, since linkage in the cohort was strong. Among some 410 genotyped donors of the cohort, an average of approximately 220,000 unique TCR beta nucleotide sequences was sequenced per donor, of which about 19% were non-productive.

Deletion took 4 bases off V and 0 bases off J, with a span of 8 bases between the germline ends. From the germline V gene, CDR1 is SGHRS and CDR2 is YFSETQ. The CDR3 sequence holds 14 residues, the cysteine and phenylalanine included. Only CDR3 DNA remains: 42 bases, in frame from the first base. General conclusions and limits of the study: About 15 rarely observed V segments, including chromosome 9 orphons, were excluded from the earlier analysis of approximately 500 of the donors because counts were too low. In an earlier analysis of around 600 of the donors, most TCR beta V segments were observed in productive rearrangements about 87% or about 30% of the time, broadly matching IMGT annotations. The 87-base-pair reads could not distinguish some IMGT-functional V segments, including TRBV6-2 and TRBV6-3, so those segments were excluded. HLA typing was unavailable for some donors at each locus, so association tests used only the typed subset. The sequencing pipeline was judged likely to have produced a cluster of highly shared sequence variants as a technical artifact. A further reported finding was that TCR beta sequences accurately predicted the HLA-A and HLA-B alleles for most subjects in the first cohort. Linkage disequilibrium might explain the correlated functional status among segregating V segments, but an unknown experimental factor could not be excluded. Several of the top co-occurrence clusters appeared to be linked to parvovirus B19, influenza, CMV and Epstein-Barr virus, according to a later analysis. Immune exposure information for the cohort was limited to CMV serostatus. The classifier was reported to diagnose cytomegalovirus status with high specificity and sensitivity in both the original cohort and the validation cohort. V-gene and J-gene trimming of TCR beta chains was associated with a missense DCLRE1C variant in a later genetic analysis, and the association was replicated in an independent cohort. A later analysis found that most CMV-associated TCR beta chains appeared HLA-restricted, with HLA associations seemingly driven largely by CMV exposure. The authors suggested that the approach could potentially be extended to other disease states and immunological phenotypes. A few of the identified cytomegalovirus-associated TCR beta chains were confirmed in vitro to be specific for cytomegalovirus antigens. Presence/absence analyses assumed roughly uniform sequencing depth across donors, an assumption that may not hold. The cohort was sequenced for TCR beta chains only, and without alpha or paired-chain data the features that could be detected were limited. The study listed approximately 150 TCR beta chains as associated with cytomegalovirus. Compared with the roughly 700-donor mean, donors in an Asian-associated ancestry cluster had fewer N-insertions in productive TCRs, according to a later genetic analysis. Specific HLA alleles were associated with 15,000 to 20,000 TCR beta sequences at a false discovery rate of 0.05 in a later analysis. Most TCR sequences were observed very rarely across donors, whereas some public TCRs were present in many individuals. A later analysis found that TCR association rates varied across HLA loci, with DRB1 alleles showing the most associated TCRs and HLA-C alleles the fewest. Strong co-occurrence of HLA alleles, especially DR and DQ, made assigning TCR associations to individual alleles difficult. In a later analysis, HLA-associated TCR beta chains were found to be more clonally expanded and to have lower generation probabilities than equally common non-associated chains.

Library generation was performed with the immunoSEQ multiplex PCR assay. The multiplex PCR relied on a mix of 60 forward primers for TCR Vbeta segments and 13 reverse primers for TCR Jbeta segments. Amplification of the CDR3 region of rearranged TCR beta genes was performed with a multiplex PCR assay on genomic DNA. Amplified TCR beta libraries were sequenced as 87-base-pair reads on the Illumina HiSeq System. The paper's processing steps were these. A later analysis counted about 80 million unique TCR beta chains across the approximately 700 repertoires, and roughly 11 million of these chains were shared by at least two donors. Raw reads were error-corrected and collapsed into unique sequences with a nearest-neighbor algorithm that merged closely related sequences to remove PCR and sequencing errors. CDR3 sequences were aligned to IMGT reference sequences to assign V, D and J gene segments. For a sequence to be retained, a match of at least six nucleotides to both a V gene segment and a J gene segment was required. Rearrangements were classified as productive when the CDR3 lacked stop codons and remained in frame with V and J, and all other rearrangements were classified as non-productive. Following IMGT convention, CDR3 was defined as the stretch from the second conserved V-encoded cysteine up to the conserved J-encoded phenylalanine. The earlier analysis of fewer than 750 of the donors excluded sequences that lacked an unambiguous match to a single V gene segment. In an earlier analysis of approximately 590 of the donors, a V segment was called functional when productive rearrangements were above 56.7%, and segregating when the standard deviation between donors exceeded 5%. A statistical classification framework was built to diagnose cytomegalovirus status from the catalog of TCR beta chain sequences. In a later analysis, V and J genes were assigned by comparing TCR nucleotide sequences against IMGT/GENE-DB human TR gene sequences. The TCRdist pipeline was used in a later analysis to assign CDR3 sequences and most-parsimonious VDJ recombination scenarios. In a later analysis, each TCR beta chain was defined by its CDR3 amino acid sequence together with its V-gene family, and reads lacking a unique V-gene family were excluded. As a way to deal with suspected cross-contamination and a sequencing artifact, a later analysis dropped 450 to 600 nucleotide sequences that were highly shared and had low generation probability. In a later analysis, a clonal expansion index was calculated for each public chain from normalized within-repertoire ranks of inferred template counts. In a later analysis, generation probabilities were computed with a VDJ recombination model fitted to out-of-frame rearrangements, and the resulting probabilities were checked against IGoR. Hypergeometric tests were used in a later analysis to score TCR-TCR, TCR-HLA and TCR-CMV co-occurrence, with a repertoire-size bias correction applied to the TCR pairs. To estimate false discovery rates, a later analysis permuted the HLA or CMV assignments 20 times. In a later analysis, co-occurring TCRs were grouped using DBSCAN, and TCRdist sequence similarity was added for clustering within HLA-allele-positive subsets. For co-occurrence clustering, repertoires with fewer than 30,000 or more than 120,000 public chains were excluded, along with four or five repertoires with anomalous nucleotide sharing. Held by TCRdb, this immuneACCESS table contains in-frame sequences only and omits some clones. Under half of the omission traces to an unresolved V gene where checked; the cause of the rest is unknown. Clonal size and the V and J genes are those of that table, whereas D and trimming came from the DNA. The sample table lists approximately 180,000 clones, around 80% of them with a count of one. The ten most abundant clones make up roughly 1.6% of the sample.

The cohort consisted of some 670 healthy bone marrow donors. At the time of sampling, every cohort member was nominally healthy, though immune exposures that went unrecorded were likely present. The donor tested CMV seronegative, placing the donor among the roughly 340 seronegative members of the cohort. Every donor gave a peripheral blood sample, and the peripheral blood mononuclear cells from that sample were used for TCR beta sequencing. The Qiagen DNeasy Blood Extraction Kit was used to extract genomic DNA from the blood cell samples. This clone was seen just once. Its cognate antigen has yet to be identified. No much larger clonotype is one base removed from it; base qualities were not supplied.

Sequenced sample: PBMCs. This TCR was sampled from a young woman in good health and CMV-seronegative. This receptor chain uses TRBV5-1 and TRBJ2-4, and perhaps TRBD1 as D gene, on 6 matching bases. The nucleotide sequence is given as TGCGCCAGCAGCGTACAGGGAGCCAAAAACATTCAGTACTTC. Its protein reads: CASSVQGAKNIQYF.